This T cell receptor (beta chain) emerged from a study of cytomegalovirus exposure and HLA in healthy donors. Points from the study as a whole: Prior analysis indicated that the majority of TCR beta V segments exhibited productivity approximately 87% or approximately 30% of the time. In a later analysis, TCR beta V- and J-gene trimming was associated with a missense DCLRE1C variant. Cytomegalovirus association was assigned to more than 150 TCR beta chains.

Both 60 Vbeta primers and 13 Jbeta primers went into the PCR. Using immunoSEQ multiplex PCR, the repertoire was profiled, and TCRdb retains in-frame clones only, with some absent. Of about 110,000 clones in the sample, 73% were seen once. For this clone: What it recognizes is unknown.

J gave up 4 bases and V 3 bases, and 7 bases lay outside the gene matches. In germline, CDR1 is SQVTM, CDR2 ANQGSEA. The CDR3 totals 15 residues. V usage is TRBV29-1 and J usage is TRBJ2-2; 8 bases align to TRBD1. Sequenced input: PBMCs. This sequence originates from a man aged 25-45 years in good health and CMV-seronegative. The CDR3 region has the DNA TGCAGCGTTGAGACAGGGGCAATGGGCACCGGGGAGCTGTTTTTT. Its translation: CSVETGAMGTGELFF.